One and the same sample provided the 6 T cell receptor beta chains below, sequenced in a study of T cells after yellow fever vaccination. MiXCR was run by TCRdb on the 5' RACE reads, yielding one entry per CDR3 protein. The data hold about 220,000 distinct CDR3 sequences, with approximately 3.2% observed a single time. The sample here was CD4+ T cells sorted from PBMCs, taken 10 days after the yellow fever booster vaccination. These receptors came from a man aged 18 to 29 who received the YFV17D yellow fever vaccine.

The table lists this clonotype with a few counts. V usage is TRBV5-1 and J usage is TRBJ1-3; 7 nucleotides agree with TRBD1. This CDR3 has 14 residues. Unmatched junction bases numbered 3, after V lost 2 bases and J lost 4 bases. From germline, CDR1 is SGHRS and CDR2 YFSETQ. The CDR3 reads CASSLGTEGNTIYF. As DNA, the CDR3 is TGCGCCAGCAGCTTAGGGACAGAGGGAAACACCATATATTTT.

This clonotype was recorded at least ten times. The chain joins TRBV15 to TRBJ2-3; D gene unclear. The CDR3 consists of 18 residues. Germline V CDR1 and CDR2: LNHNV, YYDKDF (reference sequence). Trimming removed 3 bases from V and 0 bases from J, with 19 bases in between. The CDR3 nucleotides read TGTGCCACCAGCAGGCTTTTATTTACCAGGCTGAGCACAGATACGCAGTATTTT. Translation: CATSRLLFTRLSTDTQYF.

This clonotype has ten or more counts. The rearrangement joins TRBV5-5 to TRBJ2-5; D call uncertain. Trimming left V 1 base short and J 3 bases short, with 13 bases between. The CDR3 extends over 15 amino acids. CDR1 and CDR2 from the germline V gene are SGHKS and YYEKEE (reference sequence). CDR3 region: CASSLISGLEETQYF. CDR3 sequence (DNA): TGTGCCAGCAGCTTGATATCGGGCCTAGAAGAGACCCAGTACTTC.

This clonotype showed up just a few times. V and J are TRBV7-8 and TRBJ2-1, with D uncertain. Per germline, CDR1 SGHVS and CDR2 FQNEAQ. CDR3 length equals 16 residues. The V gene lost 4 bases and the J gene lost 4 bases, with 17 bases spanning the gap. CDR3 loop: CASSSNLGRRYNEQFF. CDR3 DNA sequence: TGTGCCAGCAGCTCTAATCTCGGACGGCGATACAATGAGCAGTTCTTC.

Many counts were recorded for this clonotype. The V call is TRBV5-1, the J call TRBJ2-7; D may be TRBD1 (6 bases). The CDR3 runs to 13 residues. Trimming took off 1 base at V and 4 bases at J, with 9 bases between the two ends. In germline, CDR1 is SGHRS, CDR2 YFSETQ. The DNA of the CDR3 is TGCGCCAGCAGCTTGACACAGGGATACGAGCAGTACTTC. This encodes CASSLTQGYEQYF.

This clonotype was seen ten or more times. This sequence joins TRBV10-3 and TRBJ2-3, with TRBD2 matching 7 bases. The CDR3 has 13 residues. V shed 5 bases and J 3 bases; nucleotides not matched to a gene: 2. Germline-derived CDR1 and CDR2 are ENHRY and SYGVKD. CDR3 sequence (DNA): TGTGCCATCAGTAGCGGGGTAACAGATACGCAGTATTTT. It translates to CAISSGVTDTQYF.